Below, 8 T cell receptor beta chains from the same sample are listed, as sequenced in a study of somatic mutations in cytotoxic T cells in rheumatoid arthritis. Sequencing used immunoSEQ multiplex PCR; TCRdb keeps in-frame clones, though not all of them. The sample yields some 40,000 clones, about four fifths seen once. Sequenced input: CD8+ T cells sorted from blood. The receptors come from a man aged 35 to 55 in good health.

The chain couples TRBV28 to TRBJ1-5; 7 positions match TRBD1. Germline V gene sequence: CDR1 MDHEN, CDR2 SYDVKM. Trimming took 3 bases from V and 6 from J; bases not matched to a gene: 8. The CDR3 is 15 amino acids. The CDR3 nucleotides are TGTGCCAGCAGTTTCCAGGGGCAGGGGGTTCAGCCCCAGCATTTT. This sequence encodes CASSFQGQGVQPQHF.

The gene calls are TRBV7-2 and TRBJ1-5, with 10 bases matching TRBD1. V lost 0 bases to trimming and J lost 5 bases; unmatched junction nucleotides: 7. The CDR3 spans 17 residues. Germline V gene lookup returns CDR1 SGHTA and CDR2 FQGNSA. The CDR3 region has the DNA TGTGCCAGCAGCTTAGCGTATGGGGGACAGGGGTATCAGCCCCAGCATTTT. The encoded protein is CASSLAYGGQGYQPQHF.

This chain links TRBV4-1 with TRBJ2-3, with 10 bases fitting TRBD1. Per germline, CDR1 MGHRA and CDR2 YSYEKL. V dropped 5 bases and J dropped 1; count of bases not matched to a gene: 6. CDR3 size: 16 residues. The CDR3 sequence is CASSTQGTGGTDTQYF. The CDR3 nucleotides read TGCGCCAGCAGCACTCAAGGGACAGGGGGCACAGATACGCAGTATTTT.

CDR3 coding DNA: TGTGCCAGCAGTCCACAGGGGGTCGGCACTGAAGCTTTCTTT. Translating gives CASSPQGVGTEAFF. The rearrangement joins TRBV27 to TRBJ1-1, with 8 bases matching TRBD1. The V and J ends lost 5 bases and 4 bases, in that order; junction bases with no gene match: 6. CDR3 length: 14 amino acids. Per the germline V gene, CDR1 is MNHEY and CDR2 is SMNVEV (reference sequence).

The V gene is TRBV5-4, the J gene TRBJ1-1; D gene uncertain. CDR3 length: 16 amino acids. Germline CDR1 reads SGHNT; CDR2 reads YYREEE (reference sequence). V was trimmed by 0 bases and J by 5 bases, leaving 17 bases between them. The CDR3 region has the DNA TGTGCCAGCAGCTTGGATTTTGCCAAGTCCGGGACTGAAGCTTTCTTT. Its translation is CASSLDFAKSGTEAFF. Supplemented by reference TRBV5-4 and TRBJ1-1, the full variable domain reads ETGVTQSPTHLIKTRGQQVTLRCSSQSGHNTVSWYQQALGQGPQFIFQYYREEENGRGNFPPRFSGLQFPNYSSELNVNALELDDSALYLCASSLDFAKSGTEAFFGQGTRLTVV.

The chain is built from TRBV21-1 and TRBJ1-3. TRBV21-1 is designated a pseudogene. The CDR3 runs 14 residues. The CDR3 DNA reads TGTGCCAGCGGGGAGGGCAGCTCTGGAAACACCATATATTTT. Protein product: CASGEGSSGNTIYF.

The chain combines TRBV7-9 with TRBJ2-2, with 11 positions matching TRBD2. Germline V gene data show CDR1 as SEHNR and CDR2 as FQNEAQ (reference sequence). The CDR3 runs 16 residues. V was clipped by 3 bases and J by 3 bases; unmatched bases: 3. The CDR3 bases are TGTGCCAGCAGCTTTAGCGGGAGGGCCCACACCGGGGAGCTGTTTTTT. As protein: CASSFSGRAHTGELFF.

The rearrangement uses TRBV4-1 and TRBJ2-5; 9 nucleotides agree with TRBD1. Germline assignment: CDR1 MGHRA and CDR2 YSYEKL. The CDR3 runs to 15 residues. Germline trimming cut 3 bases from V and 4 bases from J; bases unmatched to any gene: 6. CDR3: CASSQRDREGETQYF. Written as DNA, the CDR3 is TGCGCCAGCAGCCAGCGGGACAGGGAGGGAGAGACCCAGTACTTC.